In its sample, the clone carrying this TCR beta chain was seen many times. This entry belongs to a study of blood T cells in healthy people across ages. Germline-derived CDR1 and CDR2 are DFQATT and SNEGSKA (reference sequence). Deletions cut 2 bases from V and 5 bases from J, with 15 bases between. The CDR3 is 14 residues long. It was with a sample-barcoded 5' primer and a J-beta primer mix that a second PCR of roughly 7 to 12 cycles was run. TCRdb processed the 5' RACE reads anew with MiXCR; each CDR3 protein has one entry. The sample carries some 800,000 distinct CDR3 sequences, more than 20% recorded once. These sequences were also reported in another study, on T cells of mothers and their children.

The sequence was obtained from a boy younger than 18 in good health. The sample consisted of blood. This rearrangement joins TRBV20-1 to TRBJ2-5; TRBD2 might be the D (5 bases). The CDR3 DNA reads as TGCAGTGCTAGAACGAACAGCTGGGAGGAGACCCAGTACTTC. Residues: CSARTNSWEETQYF.